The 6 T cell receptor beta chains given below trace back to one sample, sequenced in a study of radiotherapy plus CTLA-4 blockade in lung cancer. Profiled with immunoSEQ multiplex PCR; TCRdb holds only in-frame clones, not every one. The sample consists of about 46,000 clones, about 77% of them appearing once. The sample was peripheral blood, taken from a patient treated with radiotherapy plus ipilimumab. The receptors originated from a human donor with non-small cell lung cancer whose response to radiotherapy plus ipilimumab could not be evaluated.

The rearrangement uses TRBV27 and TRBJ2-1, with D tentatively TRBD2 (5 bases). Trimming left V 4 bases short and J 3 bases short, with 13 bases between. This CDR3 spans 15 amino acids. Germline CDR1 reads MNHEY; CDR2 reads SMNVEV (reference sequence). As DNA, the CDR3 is TGTGCCAGCAGTTCCTCCCCGACTAACTACAATGAGCAGTTCTTC. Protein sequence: CASSSSPTNYNEQFF.

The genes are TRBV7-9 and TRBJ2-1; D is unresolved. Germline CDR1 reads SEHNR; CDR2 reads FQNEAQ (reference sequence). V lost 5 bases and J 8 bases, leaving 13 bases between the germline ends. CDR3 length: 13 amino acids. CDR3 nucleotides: TGTGCCAGCAGCCCTCCTTTGCGAGATGAGCAGTTCTTC. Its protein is CASSPPLRDEQFF.

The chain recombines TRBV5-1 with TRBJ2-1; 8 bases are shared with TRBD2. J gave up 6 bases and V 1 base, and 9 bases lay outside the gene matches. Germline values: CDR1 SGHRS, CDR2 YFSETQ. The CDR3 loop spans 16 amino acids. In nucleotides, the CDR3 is TGCGCCAGCAGCTTGATGGGCGGGAGGAGCGCCAATGAGCAGTTCTTC. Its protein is CASSLMGGRSANEQFF.

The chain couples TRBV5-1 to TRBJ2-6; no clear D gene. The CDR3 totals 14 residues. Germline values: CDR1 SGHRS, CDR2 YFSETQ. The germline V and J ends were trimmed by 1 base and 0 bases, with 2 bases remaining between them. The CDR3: CASSLYSGANVLTF. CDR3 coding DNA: TGCGCCAGCAGCTTGTACTCTGGGGCCAACGTCCTGACTTTC.

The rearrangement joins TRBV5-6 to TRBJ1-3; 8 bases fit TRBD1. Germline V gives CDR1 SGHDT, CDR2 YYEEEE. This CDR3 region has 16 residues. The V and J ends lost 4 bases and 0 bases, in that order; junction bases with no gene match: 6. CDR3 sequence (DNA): TGTGCCAGCAGCAGACCGGGACAGGCCTCTGGAAACACCATATATTTT. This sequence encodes CASSRPGQASGNTIYF.

CDR3 in DNA: TGTGCCAGCAGCTTCGGTTGGACTAGTGCGAACAATGAGCAGTTCTTC. Protein: CASSFGWTSANNEQFF. The V and J genes are TRBV5-8 and TRBJ2-1; 7 nucleotides align to TRBD2. CDR3 length: 16 amino acids. Germline lookup yields CDR1 SGHTS and CDR2 YDEGEE. With 2 bases clipped from V and 5 bases from J, the junction kept 10 bases outside the gene matches.